Presented here are 30 T cell receptor beta chains from one specimen sequenced in a study of cytomegalovirus exposure and HLA in healthy donors. Researchers ran the PCR with 60 Vbeta and 13 Jbeta primers. Clones were read by immunoSEQ multiplex PCR, and TCRdb kept only the in-frame ones, dropping some. The table lists roughly 100,000 clones, about three quarters of them singletons. The sample taken for sequencing was PBMCs. The receptors were sampled from a man between 60 and 75 years old in good health and CMV-seropositive.

The rearrangement joins TRBV6-1 to TRBJ1-2, with a tentative D call TRBD1 (5 bases). The V and J ends lost 2 bases and 0 bases respectively, with 13 bases between them. This CDR3 has 16 residues. Germline lookup yields CDR1 MNHNS and CDR2 SASEGT. The CDR3 DNA follows: TGTGCCAGCAGTGAAAGAATGGGGGGGGCTAACTATGGCTACACCTTC. It is translated as CASSERMGGANYGYTF.

This clone has a handful of counts. The chain carries TRBV5-1 and TRBJ1-1; D might be TRBD1 (5 bases). Trimming took 4 bases from V and 8 from J, leaving 27 bases between them. Per the germline V gene, CDR1 is SGHRS and CDR2 is YFSETQ. The CDR3 length is 17 residues. The CDR3 nucleotides read TGCGCCAGCAGCCTGGGGGAGGGTTGGGAGGGATTGACAGAAGCTTTCTTT. It is translated as CASSLGEGWEGLTEAFF.

The chain combines TRBV29-1 with TRBJ2-7, with TRBD1 matching over 9 bases. The CDR3 has 12 residues. The germline CDR1 and CDR2 sequences are SQVTM and ANQGSEA. Unmatched junction bases numbered 4, after V lost 7 bases and J lost 3 bases. The chain's CDR3 is CSGMGQGYEQYF. As DNA, the CDR3 is TGCAGCGGGATGGGACAGGGCTACGAGCAGTACTTC.

The J gene is TRBJ2-3, the V gene TRBV5-1; TRBD2 aligns across 12 bases. CDR1 and CDR2 (germline): SGHRS, YFSETQ. The CDR3 has 16 residues. The V gene end was trimmed by 4 bases and the J gene end by 0 bases; junction bases not matched to a gene: 3. CDR3 protein: CASSETSGGSTDTQYF. In nucleotides, the CDR3 is TGCGCCAGCAGCGAGACTAGCGGGGGAAGCACAGATACGCAGTATTTT. Full variable domain (remainder filled in from reference TRBV5-1 and TRBJ2-3): KAGVTQTPRYLIKTRGQQVTLSCSPISGHRSVSWYQQTPGQGLQFLFEYFSETQRNKGNFPGRFSGRQFSNSRSEMNVSTLELGDSALYLCASSETSGGSTDTQYFGPGTRLTVL.

This chain joins TRBV7-9 and TRBJ1-1; no clear D gene. Germline CDR1 SEHNR, CDR2 FQNEAQ (reference sequence). V dropped 5 bases and J dropped 4 bases, with 14 bases sitting between them. The CDR3 is 14 amino acids. The CDR3 is CASSLSNRGTEAFF. The CDR3, as DNA: TGTGCCAGCAGCCTTTCAAATCGGGGCACTGAAGCTTTCTTT.

This chain uses TRBV15 with TRBJ1-4, with D uncertain. This CDR3 is built from 13 residues. Germline V CDR1 and CDR2: LNHNV, YYDKDF (reference sequence). The ends were cut back, 3 bases at V and 8 bases at J, with 10 bases in the middle. CDR3 sequence (DNA): TGTGCCACCAGCAGTAGAACCTGGGAAAAACTGTTTTTT. Translation: CATSSRTWEKLFF.

V gene TRBV15 combines with J gene TRBJ1-4; tentatively, D is TRBD1 (6 bases). The length of the CDR3 is 15 residues. Trimming left V 0 bases short and J 5 bases short, with 10 bases between. CDR1 LNHNV and CDR2 YYDKDF come from the germline V gene (reference sequence). For the CDR3, the DNA is TGTGCCACCAGCAGAGATAGGGACACGAATGAAAAACTGTTTTTT. Encoded protein: CATSRDRDTNEKLFF.

This clone was picked up a small number of times. The chain employs TRBV6-1 and TRBJ1-5; D ambiguous. V was cut by 3 bases and J by 3 bases, with 6 bases left in between. CDR3 size: 13 residues. Germline CDR1 MNHNS, CDR2 SASEGT. CDR3 amino acids: CASSDSLNQPQHF. CDR3 nucleotides: TGTGCCAGCAGTGACAGTCTCAATCAGCCCCAGCATTTT.

This chain joins TRBV5-1 and TRBJ2-7, with D hard to call. This CDR3 contains 13 residues. Germline values: CDR1 SGHRS, CDR2 YFSETQ. With 0 bases removed from V and 6 bases from J, the gap between germline ends came to 10 bases. The CDR3 DNA reads TGCGCCAGCAGCTTGGGTCTGAGGAGCGAGCAGTACTTC. This translates into CASSLGLRSEQYF.

J is TRBJ2-7 and V is TRBV5-4; 9 bases agree with TRBD1. CDR3 size: 13 residues. Germline values: CDR1 SGHNT, CDR2 YYREEE (reference sequence). Trimming took 4 bases from V and 3 from J; bases not matched to a gene: 2. The CDR3 DNA reads TGTGCCAGCAGCCGGGACAGGGACTACGAGCAGTACTTC. Encoded protein: CASSRDRDYEQYF.

In its sample, this clone was seen once. The V gene is TRBV19, the J gene TRBJ2-3; maybe TRBD2 (5 bases). Per the germline V gene, CDR1 is LNHDA and CDR2 is SQIVND (reference sequence). CDR3 size: 14 residues. The ends were cut back, 1 base at V and 6 bases at J, with 11 bases in the middle. As DNA, the CDR3 is TGTGCCAGTAGTATAGGAGGAGGCGGGGATACGCAGTATTTT. Translating it yields CASSIGGGGDTQYF.

V is TRBV9 and J is TRBJ2-2, with 7 bases aligning to TRBD2. The CDR3 is 15 amino acids. CDR1 and CDR2 (germline): SGDLS, YYNGEE. Losses at the gene ends were 1 base for V and 2 bases for J; bases not matched to a gene: 2. This chain's CDR3 is CASSVSGANTGELFF. DNA for the CDR3: TGTGCCAGCAGCGTAAGCGGGGCTAACACCGGGGAGCTGTTTTTT.

The rearrangement links TRBV29-1 to TRBJ1-2; 7 bases agree with TRBD1. The J segment lost 8 bases and the V segment lost 2 bases, leaving 8 bases of the junction unmatched. Germline values: CDR1 SQVTM, CDR2 ANQGSEA. There are 13 residues in the CDR3. CDR3 DNA sequence: TGCAGCGTTGAAAGTGAGGGGGCGGGAGGCTACACCTTC. Amino acid sequence: CSVESEGAGGYTF.

This rearrangement joins TRBV7-2 to TRBJ1-5; perhaps TRBD1 as D (6 bases). V was pared by 3 bases and J by 7 bases, with 16 bases between. The CDR3 covers 15 residues. Germline V gene data show CDR1 as SGHTA and CDR2 as FQGNSA. Here the CDR3 reads CASSLVTGLEQPQHF. The CDR3, as DNA: TGTGCCAGCAGCTTGGTAACAGGGCTTGAGCAGCCCCAGCATTTT.

This chain uses TRBV25-1 with TRBJ2-7, with D perhaps matching TRBD2 (5 bases). CDR3 length equals 13 residues. The V end lost 4 bases, the J end lost 2 bases, and 9 bases lay between the germline ends. Germline lookup yields CDR1 MGHDK and CDR2 SYGVNS. The CDR3 region has the DNA TGTGCCAGCAGTGCGTCGGGAACCTACGAGCAGTACTTC. Translation: CASSASGTYEQYF.

This chain connects TRBV6-5 to TRBJ2-7; no definite D call. V was trimmed by 0 bases and J by 0 bases, leaving 9 bases between them. Germline CDR1 MNHEY, CDR2 SVGAGI. The CDR3 extends over 15 amino acids. The CDR3 coding sequence is TGTGCCAGCAGTTACTCTTCACAGCACTCCTACGAGCAGTACTTC. This encodes CASSYSSQHSYEQYF.

J is TRBJ2-2 and V is TRBV10-2; a weak D match, TRBD1 (5 bases). The germline V and J ends were trimmed by 0 bases and 3 bases, with 5 bases remaining between them. Germline V CDR1 and CDR2: WSHSY, SAAADI. The CDR3 spans 14 residues. The CDR3 coding sequence is TGCGCCAGCAGTGAGTCGGGGCACACCGGGGAGCTGTTTTTT. Its translation is CASSESGHTGELFF.

Here the CDR3 DNA reads TGTGCCAGCAGCCCCAGACTAGCGGGGTCCTACGAGCAGTACTTC. Its translation is CASSPRLAGSYEQYF. The V gene is TRBV5-6, the J gene TRBJ2-5; 11 nucleotides line up with TRBD2. The J call is uncertain, as TRBJ2-7 better fits the DNA end. The CDR3 is 15 amino acids. Germline V gene data show CDR1 as SGHDT and CDR2 as YYEEEE.

Concerning this clone: At one end the junction does not follow the germline gene, possibly because of a read error. The J gene is TRBJ2-7, the V gene TRBV7-9, with 7 positions matching TRBD2. CDR3 length equals 12 residues. Germline V gene data show CDR1 as SEHNR and CDR2 as FQNEAQ (reference sequence). CDR3 sequence: CSSSQAGPEQYF. The CDR3 DNA reads as TGTTCCAGCAGCCAAGCGGGGCCCGAGCAGTACTTC.

Note on this clone: A read error may account for a junction end that differs from germline. This chain uses TRBV5-4 with TRBJ2-3; 10 nucleotides align to TRBD2. Germline V CDR1 and CDR2: SGHNT, YYREEE (reference sequence). The CDR3 is 17 residues long. The CDR3 region has the DNA TGTGCCAGCAGCTTGGGGCCGGTAGCGGGGGGCACGGATACGCAGTATTTT. As protein: CASSLGPVAGGTDTQYF.

This sequence joins TRBV7-2 and TRBJ2-7; no clear D. V gave up 1 base and J gave up 3 bases, with 7 bases separating them. The CDR3 consists of 13 residues. Germline values: CDR1 SGHTA, CDR2 FQGNSA. The CDR3, as DNA: TGTGCCAGCAGCTTAGGAAACGGCTACGAGCAGTACTTC. This gives the protein CASSLGNGYEQYF.

In DNA form, the CDR3 reads TGTGCCAGCAGTTTATCGGGCAGGGAGGACATTCAGTACTTC. Amino acids: CASSLSGREDIQYF. This rearrangement joins TRBV27 to TRBJ2-4; D possibly corresponds to TRBD2 (6 bases). Trimming cost V 0 bases and J 8 bases, with 11 bases left between them. Germline CDR1 is MNHEY and CDR2 is SMNVEV (reference sequence). The length of the CDR3 is 14 residues.

The gene calls are TRBV2 and TRBJ1-2; D uncertain. Germline CDR1 and CDR2: SNHLY and FYNNEI. The CDR3 consists of 15 residues. Trimming cost V 3 bases and J 8 bases, with 19 bases left between them. CDR3 nucleotides: TGTGCCAGCAGTGACATGGTTCCCCCTCTAAGCGGCTACACCTTC. Translated: CASSDMVPPLSGYTF. Full variable domain (rest looked up from reference TRBV2 and TRBJ1-2): EPEVTQTPSHQVTQMGQEVILRCVPISNHLYFYWYRQILGQKVEFLVSFYNNEISEKSEIFDDQFSVERPDGSNFTLKIRSTKLEDSAMYFCASSDMVPPLSGYTFGSGTRLTVV.

The gene calls are TRBV2 and TRBJ1-5; perhaps TRBD1 as D (5 bases). The CDR3 is 14 amino acids. CDR1 is SNHLY and CDR2 is FYNNEI in the germline V gene. V dropped 6 bases and J dropped 7 bases, with 16 bases sitting between them. CDR3 sequence reads: CASRSDGGAQPQHF. CDR3 sequence (DNA): TGTGCCAGCAGATCGGACGGCGGGGCCCAGCCCCAGCATTTT.

This clone was recorded once. The chain is built from TRBV6-5 and TRBJ2-3, with 9 bases aligning to TRBD2. The V and J ends lost 2 bases and 0 bases, in that order; junction bases with no gene match: 3. There are 16 residues in the CDR3. The germline CDR1 and CDR2 sequences are MNHEY and SVGAGI. CDR3 residues: CASSYLAGTSTDTQYF. The CDR3 region has the DNA TGTGCCAGCAGTTACCTAGCGGGGACTAGCACAGATACGCAGTATTTT.

As DNA, the CDR3 is TGTGCCAGCAGTTACTCGAGGCAGAGAAGCACCGGGGAGCTGTTTTTT. Encoded protein: CASSYSRQRSTGELFF. The gene calls are TRBV6-5 and TRBJ2-2; D unclear. Trimming removed 0 bases at V and 4 bases at J, with 12 bases between. The CDR3 sequence is 16 residues long. Germline CDR1 is MNHEY and CDR2 is SVGAGI.

This chain connects TRBV4-1 to TRBJ2-7; tentative D call: TRBD2 (6 bases). V was shortened by 1 base and J by 7 bases, with 11 bases between the two germline ends. The germline gives CDR1 MGHRA, CDR2 YSYEKL. CDR3 length: 13 residues. CDR3 amino acids: CASSQVEGREQYF. The DNA for the CDR3 is TGCGCCAGCAGCCAAGTTGAGGGGAGGGAGCAGTACTTC.

This chain joins TRBV21-1 and TRBJ2-3; the tabulated D call, TRBD1, remains unverified against the DNA. TRBV21-1 is marked as a pseudogene. This CDR3 comprises 16 residues. The DNA for the CDR3 is TGTGCCCGCAGCACCCGCTTAGGGGGAAGGACAGATACGCAGTATTTT. Its protein product is CARSTRLGGRTDTQYF.

This chain connects TRBV5-1 to TRBJ1-2; TRBD1 matches 8 bases. Germline V lookup: CDR1 SGHRS, CDR2 YFSETQ. The junction had 4 bases not matched to a gene; V was cut back by 3 bases and J by 0 bases. This CDR3 comprises 15 residues. Here the CDR3 reads CASSWGTGANYGYTF. The CDR3 DNA follows: TGCGCCAGCAGCTGGGGGACAGGAGCTAACTATGGCTACACCTTC.

The chain is built from TRBV9 and TRBJ1-2; D call uncertain. V was clipped by 0 bases and J by 4 bases, with 13 bases between them. Germline CDR1 and CDR2: SGDLS and YYNGEE. This CDR3 comprises 15 residues. CDR3 nucleotides: TGTGCCAGCAGCGTAGAGTCGAGGGCGGCCTATGGCTACACCTTC. It specifies CASSVESRAAYGYTF.